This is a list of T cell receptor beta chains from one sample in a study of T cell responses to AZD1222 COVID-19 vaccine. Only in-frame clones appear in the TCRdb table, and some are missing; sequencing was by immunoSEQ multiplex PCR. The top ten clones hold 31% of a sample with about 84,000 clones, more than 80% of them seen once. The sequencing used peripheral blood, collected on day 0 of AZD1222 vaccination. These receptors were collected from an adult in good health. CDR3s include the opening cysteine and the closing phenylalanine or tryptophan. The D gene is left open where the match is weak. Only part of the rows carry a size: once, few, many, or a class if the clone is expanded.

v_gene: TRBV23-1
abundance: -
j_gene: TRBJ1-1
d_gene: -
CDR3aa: CQTLREGDTEAFF
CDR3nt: TGCCAAACCCTGCGAGAGGGAGACACTGAAGCTTTCTTT

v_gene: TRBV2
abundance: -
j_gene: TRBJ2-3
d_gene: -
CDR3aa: CASSEYSSGSDTQYF
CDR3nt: TGTGCCAGCAGTGAGTACAGCTCGGGATCTGATACGCAGTATTTT

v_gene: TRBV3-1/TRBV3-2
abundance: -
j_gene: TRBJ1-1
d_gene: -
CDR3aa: CASSPGQNTEAFF
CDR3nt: TGTGCCAGCAGCCCTGGACAGAACACTGAAGCTTTCTTT

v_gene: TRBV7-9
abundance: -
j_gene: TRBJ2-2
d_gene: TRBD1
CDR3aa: CASSFRDRGPPNTGELFF
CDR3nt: TGTGCCAGCAGCTTCCGGGACAGGGGGCCACCGAACACCGGGGAGCTGTTTTTT

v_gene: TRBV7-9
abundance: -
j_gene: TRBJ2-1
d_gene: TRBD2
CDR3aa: CASSFIGRLAGLYNEQFF
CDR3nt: TGTGCCAGCAGCTTCATCGGAAGGTTAGCGGGCCTATACAATGAGCAGTTCTTC

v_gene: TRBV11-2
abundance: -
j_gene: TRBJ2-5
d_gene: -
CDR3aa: CASSFARGQETQYF
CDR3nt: TGTGCCAGCAGCTTCGCCAGGGGCCAAGAGACCCAGTACTTC

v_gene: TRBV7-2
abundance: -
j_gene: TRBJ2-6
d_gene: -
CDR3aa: CASSLGPGAGANVLTF
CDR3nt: TGTGCCAGCAGCTTAGGTCCAGGGGCCGGGGCCAACGTCCTGACTTTC

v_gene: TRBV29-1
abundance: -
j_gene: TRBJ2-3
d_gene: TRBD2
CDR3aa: CSVEPSTSGDDYSTDTQYF
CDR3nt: TGCAGCGTGGAGCCCTCGACTAGCGGGGACGATTATAGCACAGATACGCAGTATTTT

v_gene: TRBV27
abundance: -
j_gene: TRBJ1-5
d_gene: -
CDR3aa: CASSRGWGNQPQHF
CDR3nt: TGTGCCAGCAGTCGGGGTTGGGGAAATCAGCCCCAGCATTTT

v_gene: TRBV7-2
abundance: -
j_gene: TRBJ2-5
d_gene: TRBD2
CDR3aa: CASSTRLAGGPEETQYF
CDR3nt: TGTGCCAGCAGCACCCGACTAGCGGGAGGGCCGGAAGAGACCCAGTACTTC

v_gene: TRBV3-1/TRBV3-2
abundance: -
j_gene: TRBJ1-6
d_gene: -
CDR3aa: CASSLAGGAPLHF
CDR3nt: TGTGCCAGCAGCCTAGCAGGAGGGGCTCCCCTCCACTTT

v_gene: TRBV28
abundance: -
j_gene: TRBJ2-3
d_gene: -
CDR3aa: CASSFAAERTDTQYF
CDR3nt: TGTGCCAGCAGTTTTGCAGCGGAGAGAACAGATACGCAGTATTTT

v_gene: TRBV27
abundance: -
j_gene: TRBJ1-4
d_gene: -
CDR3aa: CASSWRGPLNEKLFF
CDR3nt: TGTGCCAGCAGCTGGCGGGGGCCTCTTAATGAAAAACTGTTTTTT

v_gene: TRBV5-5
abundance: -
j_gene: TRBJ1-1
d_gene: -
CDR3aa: CASSRTLRNQGTEAFF
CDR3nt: TGTGCCAGCAGCCGCACACTCAGAAACCAGGGAACTGAAGCTTTCTTT

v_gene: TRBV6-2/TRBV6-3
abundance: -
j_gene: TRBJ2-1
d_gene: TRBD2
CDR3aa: CASSSSGRYEQFF
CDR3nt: TGTGCCAGCAGTTCCAGCGGGAGATATGAGCAGTTCTTC

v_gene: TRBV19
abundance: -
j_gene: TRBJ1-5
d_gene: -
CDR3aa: CASSIEEDQPQHF
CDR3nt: TGTGCCAGTAGCATAGAAGAGGATCAGCCCCAGCATTTT

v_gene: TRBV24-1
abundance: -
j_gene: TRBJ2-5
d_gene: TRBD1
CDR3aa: CATSDSRPGQGNRAQYF
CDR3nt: TGTGCCACCAGTGATTCAAGACCGGGACAGGGTAATCGGGCCCAGTACTTC

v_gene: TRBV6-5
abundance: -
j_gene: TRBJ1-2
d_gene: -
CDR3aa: CASSIEQTYGYTF
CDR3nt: TGTGCCAGCTCAATAGAACAGACCTATGGCTACACCTTC

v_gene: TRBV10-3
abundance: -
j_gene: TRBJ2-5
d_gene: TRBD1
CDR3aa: CAISRDRGWETQYF
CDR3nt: TGTGCCATCAGTCGGGACAGGGGCTGGGAGACCCAGTACTTC

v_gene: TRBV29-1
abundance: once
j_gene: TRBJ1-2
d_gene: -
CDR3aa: CSVLTAIREYGYTF
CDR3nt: TGCAGCGTCCTGACAGCTATCCGGGAGTATGGCTACACCTTC

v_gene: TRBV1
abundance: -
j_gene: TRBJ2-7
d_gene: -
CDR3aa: CTEWYRFPEQYF
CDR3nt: TGCACCGAGTGGTATAGGTTCCCCGAGCAGTACTTC

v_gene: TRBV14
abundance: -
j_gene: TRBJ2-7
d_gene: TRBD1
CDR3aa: CASSTRDRGLGEQYF
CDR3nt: TGTGCCAGCAGCACCCGGGACAGGGGGCTGGGAGAGCAGTACTTC

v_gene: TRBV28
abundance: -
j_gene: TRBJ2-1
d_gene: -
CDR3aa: CASSLYNNEQFF
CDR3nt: TGTGCCAGCAGTTTGTACAACAATGAGCAGTTCTTC

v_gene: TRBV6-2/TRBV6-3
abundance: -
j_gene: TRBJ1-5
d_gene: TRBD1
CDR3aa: CASSWLTGQVHQPQHF
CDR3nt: TGTGCCAGCAGCTGGCTTACGGGACAGGTGCATCAGCCCCAGCATTTT

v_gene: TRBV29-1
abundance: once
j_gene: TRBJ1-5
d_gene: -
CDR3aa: CSVEEVRRNQPQHF
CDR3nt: TGCAGCGTTGAAGAGGTTAGGCGCAATCAGCCCCAGCATTTT

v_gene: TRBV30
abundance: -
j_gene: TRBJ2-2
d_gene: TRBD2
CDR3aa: CAWSSRAGSGRFGELFF
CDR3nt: TGTGCCTGGAGTTCCAGGGCCGGTAGCGGGAGGTTTGGGGAGCTGTTTTTT

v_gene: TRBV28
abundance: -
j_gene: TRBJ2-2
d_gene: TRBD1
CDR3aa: CASSAHLGTGNTGELFF
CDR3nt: TGTGCCAGCAGTGCGCACCTCGGGACAGGGAACACCGGGGAGCTGTTTTTT

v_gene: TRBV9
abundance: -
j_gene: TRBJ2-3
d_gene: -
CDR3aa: CASSVAPITDTQYF
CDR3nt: TGTGCCAGCAGCGTAGCCCCTATCACAGATACGCAGTATTTT

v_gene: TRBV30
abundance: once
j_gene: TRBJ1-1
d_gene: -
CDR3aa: CAWSGPGPEAFF
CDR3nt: TGTGCCTGGAGTGGCCCCGGGCCTGAAGCTTTCTTT

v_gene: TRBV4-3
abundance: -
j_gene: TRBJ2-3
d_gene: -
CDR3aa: CASSQDVLATQYF
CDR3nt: TGCGCCAGCAGCCAAGACGTGCTAGCTACGCAGTATTTT

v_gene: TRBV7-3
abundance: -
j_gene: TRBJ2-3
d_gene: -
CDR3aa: CASSGYTDTQYF
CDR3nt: TGTGCCAGCTCCGGCTACACAGATACGCAGTATTTT

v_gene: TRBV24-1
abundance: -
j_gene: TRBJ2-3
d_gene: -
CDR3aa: CATSDPLPGGTDTQYF
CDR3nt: TGTGCCACCAGTGACCCCCTCCCTGGGGGCACAGATACGCAGTATTTT

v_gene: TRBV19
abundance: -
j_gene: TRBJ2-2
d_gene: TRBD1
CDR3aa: CATLPGQLGELFF
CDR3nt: TGTGCCACCCTGCCGGGACAGCTCGGGGAGCTGTTTTTT

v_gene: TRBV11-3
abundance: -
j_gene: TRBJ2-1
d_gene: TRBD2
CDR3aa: CASSLGLAEGDEQFF
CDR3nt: TGTGCCAGCAGCTTGGGACTAGCGGAGGGGGATGAGCAGTTCTTC

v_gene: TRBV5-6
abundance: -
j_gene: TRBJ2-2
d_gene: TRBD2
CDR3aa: CASSLESRNWGGTGELFF
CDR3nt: TGTGCCAGCAGCTTGGAATCCCGAAATTGGGGGGGCACCGGGGAGCTGTTTTTT

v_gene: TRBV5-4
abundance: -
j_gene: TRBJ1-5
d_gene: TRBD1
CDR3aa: CASSPGQGGQPQHF
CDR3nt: TGTGCCAGCAGCCCAGGACAGGGAGGTCAGCCCCAGCATTTT

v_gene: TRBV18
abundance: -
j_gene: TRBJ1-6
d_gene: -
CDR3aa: CASSPQTGRDSPLHF
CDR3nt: TGTGCCAGCTCCCCGCAGACGGGACGGGATTCACCCCTCCACTTT

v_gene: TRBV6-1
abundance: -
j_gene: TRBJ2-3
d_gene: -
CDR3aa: CASSELGTPGADTQYF
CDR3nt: TGTGCCAGCAGTGAGCTCGGGACCCCGGGTGCAGATACGCAGTATTTT

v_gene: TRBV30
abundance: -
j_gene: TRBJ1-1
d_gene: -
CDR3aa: CAWSELKNTEAFF
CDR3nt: TGTGCCTGGAGTGAACTGAAGAACACTGAAGCTTTCTTT